This entry lists 29 T cell receptor beta chains sequenced from one sample in a study of T cells expressing NK-cell markers. Reanalyzing the 5' RACE reads, TCRdb keeps one entry per CDR3 protein, without DNA. This sample's clone table lists about 180,000 distinct CDR3 sequences. The specimen sequenced was blood T cells: a sorted CD56 or NKG2C T cell subset, CD4+ or CD8+ T cells, or bulk PBMC T cells (not recorded which). Receptors originate from a woman between 18 and 69 years old in good health.

The V and J genes are TRBV20-1 and TRBJ2-5; TCRdb picks TRBD2, but there is no DNA to check that call. CDR3 length: 13 residues. Germline loops: CDR1 DFQATT, CDR2 SNEGSKA (reference sequence). CDR3 amino acids: CSAGAPPGETQYF.

The J gene is TRBJ2-2, the V gene TRBV12-3 or TRBV12-4; the TRBD1 assignment by TCRdb is unverifiable without DNA. There are 14 residues in the CDR3. CDR3 loop: CASSRGQLTGELFF.

This chain connects TRBV9 to TRBJ1-2. Per the germline V gene, CDR1 is SGDLS and CDR2 is YYNGEE. This CDR3 is built from 13 residues. The CDR3 sequence: CASGQRYAGGYTF.

CDR3 residues: CSARDSGPRGANVLTF. The rearrangement joins TRBV20-1 to TRBJ2-6; TCRdb names TRBD1, which stays unverified in the absence of DNA. In germline, CDR1 is DFQATT, CDR2 SNEGSKA (reference sequence). The CDR3 runs 16 residues.

This sequence joins TRBV4-2 and TRBJ1-5. The germline gives CDR1 LGHNA, CDR2 YNFKEQ. This CDR3 contains 14 residues. The CDR3 sequence: CASSQDFGNQPQHF.

V usage is TRBV6-5 and J usage is TRBJ1-3; TCRdb indicates TRBD1, and absent DNA this call remains unverified. CDR1 MNHEY and CDR2 SVGAGI come from the germline V gene. This CDR3 is built from 18 residues. Here the CDR3 reads CASSTRQAPTSSGNTIYF.

The chain has TRBV12-3 or TRBV12-4 and TRBJ2-5; TCRdb's D gene call, TRBD2, goes unchecked for lack of DNA. There are 16 residues in the CDR3. CDR3 region: CASSLGSGGPQETQYF.

The chain joins TRBV10-3 to TRBJ2-1; the TCRdb D gene call, TRBD1, has no DNA to confirm it. The CDR3 is made up of 19 amino acids. The V gene's germline CDR1 is ENHRY and CDR2 SYGVKD. The CDR3 sequence is CAISEGHGRGGTSYNEQFF.

The V gene is TRBV29-1, the J gene TRBJ1-3. Germline lookup yields CDR1 SQVTM and CDR2 ANQGSEA. The CDR3 extends over 14 amino acids. The CDR3 reads CSVEDNNSGNTIYF.

V is TRBV7-8 and J is TRBJ1-1. The CDR3 runs 16 residues. Germline V CDR1 and CDR2: SGHVS, FQNEAQ. The CDR3 is CASSLRPGGEDTEAFF.

The V gene is TRBV20-1, the J gene TRBJ1-1; TCRdb outputs TRBD1, but without DNA this stays unchecked. The CDR3 spans 14 residues. The germline gives CDR1 DFQATT, CDR2 SNEGSKA (reference sequence). The chain's CDR3 is CSARDRGLNTEAFF.

This sequence joins TRBV18 and TRBJ1-4; the D call from TCRdb, TRBD1, cannot be confirmed without DNA. CDR3 length: 16 amino acids. The germline V gene has CDR1 KGHSH and CDR2 LQKENI. The CDR3: CASSLQPGQPNEKLFF.

V gene TRBV7-2 combines with J gene TRBJ2-7; lacking DNA, the TRBD1 call made by TCRdb goes unchecked. The CDR3 has 14 amino acids. Germline-derived CDR1 and CDR2 are SGHTA and FQGNSA. CDR3 sequence: CASSLVVARDRLYF.

The chain links TRBV5-6 to TRBJ2-7; the D call from TCRdb, TRBD2, cannot be confirmed without DNA. The CDR3 length is 16 residues. Looked up from germline, CDR1 is SGHDT and CDR2 is YYEEEE. CDR3 protein: CASSFLTSGRAYEQYF. The full variable domain, its missing parts supplied by reference TRBV5-6 and TRBJ2-7, is DAGVTQSPTHLIKTRGQQVTLRCSPKSGHDTVSWYQQALGQGPQFIFQYYEEEERQRGNFPDRFSGHQFPNYSSELNVNALLLGDSALYLCASSFLTSGRAYEQYFGPGTRLTVT.

The chain links TRBV7-2 to TRBJ2-3; TCRdb gives TRBD2 as the D gene, but with no DNA this cannot be confirmed. Germline values: CDR1 SGHTA, CDR2 FQGNSA. The CDR3 runs 15 residues. The CDR3: CASSFRLAGTDTQYF.

The chain has TRBV5-1 and TRBJ2-3. Germline-derived CDR1 and CDR2 are SGHRS and YFSETQ. CDR3 length: 11 residues. The CDR3 here is CASSFTDTQYF.

The V call is TRBV10-2, the J call TRBJ1-6; TCRdb outputs TRBD1, but without DNA this stays unchecked. Germline V gives CDR1 WSHSY, CDR2 SAAADI. The CDR3 loop spans 13 amino acids. CDR3 amino acids: CASSGTANSPLHF.

This chain uses TRBV12-3 or TRBV12-4 with TRBJ2-3; TCRdb lists TRBD2, though no DNA is available to test this call. The CDR3 spans 14 residues. The CDR3 sequence: CASSLGPGGDTQYF.

V gene TRBV12-3 or TRBV12-4 combines with J gene TRBJ2-5; TCRdb gives TRBD2 as the D gene, but with no DNA this cannot be confirmed. CDR3 length: 18 residues. CDR3 sequence reads: CASSFSQWTSGGQETQYF.

The chain recombines TRBV27 with TRBJ2-7. The CDR3 covers 16 residues. CDR1 and CDR2 (germline): MNHEY, SMNVEV (reference sequence). CDR3 sequence: CASSSSPGGRANEQYF.

The chain recombines TRBV20-1 with TRBJ1-2. From germline, CDR1 is DFQATT and CDR2 SNEGSKA (reference sequence). CDR3 length: 14 amino acids. The CDR3 loop reads CSAQGRISSYGYTF.

This chain connects TRBV3-1 to TRBJ2-5; TCRdb outputs TRBD2, but without DNA this stays unchecked. The CDR3 length is 17 residues. Germline assignment: CDR1 LGHDT and CDR2 YNNKEL (reference sequence). The CDR3 is CASSQDRIAGNQETQYF.

J is TRBJ2-1 and V is TRBV6-2 or TRBV6-3; TCRdb designates TRBD1, a call that cannot be tested without DNA. This CDR3 comprises 15 residues. Germline CDR1 is MNHEY and CDR2 is SVGEGT. CDR3 amino acids: CASSLGGGPYNEQFF.

The V gene is TRBV21-1, the J gene TRBJ1-2; TCRdb returns TRBD1, unconfirmable since there is no DNA. TRBV21-1 is a pseudogene segment. The CDR3 length is 13 residues. Here the CDR3 reads CASRDRTNYGYTF.

V gene TRBV29-1 combines with J gene TRBJ2-7; TCRdb's D call, TRBD2, is unchecked because there is no DNA. The germline V gene has CDR1 SQVTM and CDR2 ANQGSEA. The CDR3 runs 14 residues. CDR3 residues: CSVEYRAGGNEQYF.

The gene calls are TRBV15 and TRBJ2-5. The CDR3 sequence is 15 residues long. Germline values: CDR1 LNHNV, CDR2 YYDKDF (reference sequence). Here the CDR3 reads CATSNQKKVQETQYF.

The gene calls are TRBV4-2 and TRBJ1-3. The CDR3 is made up of 16 amino acids. CDR1 and CDR2 from the germline V gene are LGHNA and YNFKEQ. Here the CDR3 reads CASSQDGLSSGNTIYF.

The chain carries TRBV10-3 and TRBJ2-2; TCRdb indicates TRBD1, and absent DNA this call remains unverified. CDR1 is ENHRY, CDR2 SYGVKD, per germline. The CDR3 extends over 16 amino acids. CDR3 sequence: CATSRDRGMVTGELFF.

The V and J genes are TRBV12-3 or TRBV12-4 and TRBJ2-1; checking the TCRdb D call of TRBD2 is not possible without DNA. The CDR3 runs 20 residues. CDR3 region: CASSFRHIGRLAGVNNEQFF.